This TCR beta chain originates from a study of blood T cell repertoires in COVID-19. Only one count was recorded for this clone. A PCR-confirmed or clinician-diagnosed COVID-19 case had contacted exposed participants within 2 weeks of entry. The germline V gene encodes CDR1 MDHEN and CDR2 SYDVKM. Between the trimmed V and J ends, which lost 7 bases and 6 bases, there was a span of 12 bases. CDR3 length: 13 amino acids. Only in-frame clones appear in the TCRdb table, and some are missing; sequencing was by immunoSEQ multiplex PCR. Of nearly 300,000 clones listed, roughly 86% are singletons. Sequenced sample: PBMCs or T cells enriched from blood (not recorded which). The TCR was taken from a woman aged 45-65 years who had been exposed to COVID-19. The chain uses TRBV28 and TRBJ1-4; D is unclear. The CDR3 here is CASTFQIHEKLFF. The CDR3 nucleotides are TGTGCCAGCACTTTCCAAATTCATGAAAAACTGTTTTTT.